The rows below give T cell receptor beta chains drawn from one sample of a study of T cell responses to AZD1222 COVID-19 vaccine. Data came from immunoSEQ multiplex PCR; TCRdb stores just in-frame clones and leaves some out. The sample has about 170,000 clones; just over 90% are singletons. Here the sequenced sample was peripheral blood, taken on day 0 of AZD1222 vaccination. These receptors all come from an adult in good health. Both conserved end residues are trimmed from each CDR3. Rows may omit the clone size; those that give it use once, few, many or a size class.

clone size: .; V gene: TRBV2; CDR3 protein: ASSELRDSNQPQH
clone size: .; V gene: TRBV12-3/TRBV12-4; CDR3 protein: ASNQGGQPQH
clone size: .; V gene: TRBV5-8; CDR3 protein: ASSFRTGYEQY
clone size: once; V gene: TRBV5-5; CDR3 protein: ASSFPPADYGYT
clone size: few; V gene: TRBV19; CDR3 protein: ASSIGLLSGNTIY
clone size: .; V gene: TRBV4-1; CDR3 protein: ASSQDWGRNRNTIY
clone size: .; V gene: TRBV3-1/TRBV3-2; CDR3 protein: ASSQANQGFRYGYT
clone size: .; V gene: TRBV5-1; CDR3 protein: ASSLYGGLGTEAF
clone size: .; V gene: TRBV9; CDR3 protein: ASSGQGENEQF
clone size: few; V gene: TRBV3-1/TRBV3-2; CDR3 protein: ASSQPGEKLF
clone size: .; V gene: TRBV5-1; CDR3 protein: ASSLTGGAGGTGPYEQY
clone size: .; V gene: TRBV5-5; CDR3 protein: ASSLLDANSGNTIY
clone size: .; V gene: TRBV12-3/TRBV12-4; CDR3 protein: ASSPQMHEQF
clone size: once; V gene: TRBV5-1; CDR3 protein: ASTYGVQTMNTEAF
clone size: .; V gene: TRBV7-9; CDR3 protein: ASSLAPPAF
clone size: many; V gene: TRBV19; CDR3 protein: ASSVGRGIDTEAF
clone size: few; V gene: TRBV15; CDR3 protein: ATSRDIQNEQY
clone size: .; V gene: TRBV11-1; CDR3 protein: ASSARVVGANVLT
clone size: .; V gene: TRBV5-4; CDR3 protein: ASSSSDQETQY
clone size: .; V gene: TRBV2; CDR3 protein: ASARSQGATEAF
clone size: .; V gene: TRBV10-1; CDR3 protein: ASSFDGRAF
clone size: .; V gene: TRBV19; CDR3 protein: ASSMGQGASYNEQF
clone size: .; V gene: TRBV5-1; CDR3 protein: ASSSGQYNEQF
clone size: .; V gene: TRBV10-2; CDR3 protein: ASSESTGGVHGYT
clone size: .; V gene: TRBV5-5; CDR3 protein: ASSYGTGGTEAF
clone size: .; V gene: TRBV5-5; CDR3 protein: ASSVDMRDYT
clone size: .; V gene: TRBV10-1; CDR3 protein: ASSEYRATNEKLF
clone size: .; V gene: TRBV5-1; CDR3 protein: ASSLAATSSTDTQY
clone size: .; V gene: TRBV6-5; CDR3 protein: ASSRGLPQSGEQF
clone size: .; V gene: TRBV29-1; CDR3 protein: SVVVQGMGETQY
clone size: .; V gene: TRBV6-4; CDR3 protein: ASSDEEDYLNLYEQY
clone size: .; V gene: TRBV12-3/TRBV12-4; CDR3 protein: ASSVRTVEAF
clone size: .; V gene: TRBV5-1; CDR3 protein: ASSSTTVARRPDTQY
clone size: .; V gene: TRBV18; CDR3 protein: ASSPGTSGTGELF
clone size: .; V gene: TRBV5-1; CDR3 protein: ASSLESLQEQF
clone size: .; V gene: TRBV15; CDR3 protein: ATSPGRPGPYGYT
clone size: .; V gene: TRBV5-5; CDR3 protein: ASSFGGTASGNTIY
clone size: .; V gene: TRBV27; CDR3 protein: ASSLSWGAGNQPQH
clone size: .; V gene: TRBV5-5; CDR3 protein: ASSLPGPQETQY
clone size: .; V gene: TRBV4-1; CDR3 protein: ASSQVGTTSEQY
clone size: .; V gene: TRBV5-1; CDR3 protein: ASSLVADYEQY
clone size: .; V gene: TRBV7-2; CDR3 protein: ASSPGSLEDIQY
clone size: .; V gene: TRBV27; CDR3 protein: ASTRQGFNEKLF
clone size: .; V gene: TRBV19; CDR3 protein: ASSIVGVVWTEAF
clone size: once; V gene: TRBV6-5; CDR3 protein: ASSNGQGDGYT
clone size: .; V gene: TRBV6-5; CDR3 protein: ASQGLAGGYEQF
clone size: .; V gene: TRBV18; CDR3 protein: ASSENSGPQH
clone size: once; V gene: TRBV18; CDR3 protein: ASSPMEGKPEAF
clone size: .; V gene: TRBV6-5; CDR3 protein: ASNGGGGTEAF
clone size: .; V gene: TRBV6-5; CDR3 protein: ASNKMDREEGYT
clone size: .; V gene: TRBV12-3/TRBV12-4; CDR3 protein: ASSFHLGATIY
clone size: .; V gene: TRBV29-1; CDR3 protein: SVIRVHEQF
clone size: .; V gene: TRBV14; CDR3 protein: ASSPGTSGVHNEQF
clone size: .; V gene: TRBV6-5; CDR3 protein: ASRLSRVGEQY
clone size: medium-sized; V gene: TRBV30; CDR3 protein: ALGMGGAGNTIY
clone size: .; V gene: TRBV6-5; CDR3 protein: ASTRTSGGHNEQF
clone size: .; V gene: TRBV5-1; CDR3 protein: ASSLAPQGANSGANVLT
clone size: .; V gene: TRBV10-3; CDR3 protein: ATRGVAGAYEQY